The 6 T cell receptor beta chains given below trace back to one sample, sequenced in a study of breast tumors, draining lymph nodes, adjacent tissues. TCRdb redid the calling of the multiplex PCR reads with MiXCR, one entry per CDR3 protein. The table includes 130,000 or so distinct CDR3 sequences, approximately 21% detected once. Breast cancer patients provided tissue from their axillary draining lymph nodes. The source material was axillary lymph node tissue. These receptors came from a female donor with breast cancer. Some clones in this sample may be carry-over from other donors' samples.

This clonotype was observed many times. The CDR3 region has the DNA TGTGCCAGCAGTGACCCAGGGTACACCTACGAGCAGTACTTC. It specifies CASSDPGYTYEQYF. The rearrangement joins TRBV25-1 to TRBJ2-7; a weak D match, TRBD1 (5 bases). Trimming cost V 3 bases and J 2 bases, with 11 bases left between them. Per germline, CDR1 MGHDK and CDR2 SYGVNS. This CDR3 has 14 amino acids.

In this sample, this clonotype turned up many times. The chain combines TRBV10-3 with TRBJ2-7; D may be TRBD2 (5 bases). The V and J ends lost 4 bases and 4 bases respectively, with 17 bases between them. Germline V lookup: CDR1 ENHRY, CDR2 SYGVKD. This CDR3 contains 15 residues. The CDR3 reads CAISAGEITGYEQYF. CDR3 sequence (DNA): TGTGCCATCAGTGCTGGGGAGATTACCGGTTACGAGCAGTACTTC.

This sequence joins TRBV28 and TRBJ1-2, with a possible D match to TRBD1 (6 bases). This CDR3 spans 16 amino acids. V lost 5 bases to trimming and J lost 5 bases, with 21 bases between them. Germline CDR1 is MDHEN and CDR2 is SYDVKM. DNA for the CDR3: TGTGCCAGCAGTCCACCCGGGACAAAGGGGAGGTATGGCTACACCTTC. Encoded protein: CASSPPGTKGRYGYTF.

Here the CDR3 reads CASQRDSADTQYF. The CDR3 DNA follows: TGTGCCAGCCAGCGGGACAGCGCAGATACGCAGTATTTT. The chain joins TRBV28 to TRBJ2-3; D tentatively reads TRBD1 or TRBD2 (7 bases each). Trimming took 8 bases from V and 4 from J, leaving 13 bases between them. The germline V gene has CDR1 MDHEN and CDR2 SYDVKM. The CDR3 consists of 13 residues. Full variable domain (remainder filled in from reference TRBV28 and TRBJ2-3): DVKVTQSSRYLVKRTGEKVFLECVQDMDHENMFWYRQDPGLGLRLIYFSYDVKMKEKGDIPEGYSVSREKKERFSLILESASTNQTSMYLCASQRDSADTQYFGPGTRLTVL.

This clonotype came up many times. The V and J genes are TRBV6-5 and TRBJ2-7; TRBD2 is a possible D gene (6 bases). The ends were cut back, 0 bases at V and 3 bases at J, with 15 bases in the middle. Looked up from germline, CDR1 is MNHEY and CDR2 is SVGAGI. The length of the CDR3 is 16 residues. The CDR3 sequence: CASSYSWALGGYEQYF. CDR3 bases: TGTGCCAGCAGTTACTCGTGGGCATTGGGGGGCTACGAGCAGTACTTC.

This clonotype has at least ten counts. This chain uses TRBV6-1 with TRBJ2-2; TRBD1 might be the D (5 bases). The CDR3 is 14 amino acids. Trimming removed 6 bases at V and 1 base at J, with 9 bases between. The germline V gene encodes CDR1 MNHNS and CDR2 SASEGT. The CDR3 DNA follows: TGTGCCAGCAGGGGTACAGGGAACACCGGGGAGCTGTTTTTT. Protein sequence: CASRGTGNTGELFF.